Below, 2 T cell receptor beta chains from the same sample are listed, as sequenced in a study of beta chain features in type 1 diabetes. Whole-study results and caveats: Shortening that was moderate but significant affected the TCRB CDR3s of Type 1 diabetes patients in all four CD4+ subsets.

Isolated RNA was reverse transcribed in full, so expressed TCRB transcripts were sequenced. Clones were sequenced by immunoSEQ multiplex PCR, and TCRdb holds only the in-frame ones, with some missing. Of roughly 250,000 clones listed, roughly 20% are singletons. These TCRs are of unknown antigen specificity. Sequencing was carried out using naive CD4+ T cells from blood. These TCRs come from a woman aged 40 to 55 with type 1 diabetes.

V is TRBV5-4 and J is TRBJ2-5; 10 nucleotides match TRBD2. CDR3 length: 15 residues. Germline lookup yields CDR1 SGHNT and CDR2 YYREEE (reference sequence). Losses at the gene ends were 3 bases for V and 5 bases for J; bases not matched to a gene: 7. CDR3 sequence reads: CASSSSSGRSETQYF. CDR3 in DNA: TGTGCCAGCAGCTCCTCTAGCGGGAGAAGTGAGACCCAGTACTTC.

This chain joins TRBV5-1 and TRBJ2-7; 9 bases line up with TRBD2. Losses at the gene ends were 4 bases for V and 3 bases for J; bases not matched to a gene: 8. The CDR3 has 15 amino acids. Germline V gene data show CDR1 as SGHRS and CDR2 as YFSETQ. CDR3 residues: CASSTLAGIRYEQYF. The CDR3 DNA reads as TGCGCCAGCAGCACCCTAGCGGGGATACGCTACGAGCAGTACTTC.